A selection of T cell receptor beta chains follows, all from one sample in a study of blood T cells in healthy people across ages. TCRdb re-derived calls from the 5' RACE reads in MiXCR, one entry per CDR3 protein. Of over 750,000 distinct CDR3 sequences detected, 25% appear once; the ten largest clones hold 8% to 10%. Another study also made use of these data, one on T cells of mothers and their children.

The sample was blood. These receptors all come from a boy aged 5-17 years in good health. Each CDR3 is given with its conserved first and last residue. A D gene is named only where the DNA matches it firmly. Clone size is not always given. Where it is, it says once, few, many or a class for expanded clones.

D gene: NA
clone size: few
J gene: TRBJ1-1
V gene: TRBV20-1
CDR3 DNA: TGCAGTGCTAGGGGCGCCAGGGGACCTTTGAACACTGAAGCTTTCTTT
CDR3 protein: CSARGARGPLNTEAFF

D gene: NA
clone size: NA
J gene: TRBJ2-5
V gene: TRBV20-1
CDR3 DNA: TGCAGTGCTTGGACGGATAAGGAAGAGATCCAGTACTTC
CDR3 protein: CSAWTDKEEIQYF

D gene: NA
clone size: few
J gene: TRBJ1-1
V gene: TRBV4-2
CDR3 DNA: TGTGCCAGCAGCCAAGGAAGCGAGCCTGAAGCTTTCTTT
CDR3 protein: CASSQGSEPEAFF

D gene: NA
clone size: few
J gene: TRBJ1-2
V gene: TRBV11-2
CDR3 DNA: TGTGCCAGCAGCTTATCCGGGCATGGCTACACCTTC
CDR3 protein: CASSLSGHGYTF

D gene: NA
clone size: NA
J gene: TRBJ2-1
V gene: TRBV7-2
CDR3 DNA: TGTGCCAGCAGCCAAGCGACAGTAAACAATGAGCAGTTCTTC
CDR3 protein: CASSQATVNNEQFF

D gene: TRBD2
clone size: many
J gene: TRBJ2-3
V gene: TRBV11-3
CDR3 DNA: TGTGCCAGCAGCAACCGTCTAGCGGCCACAGGAGATACGCAGTATTTT
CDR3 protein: CASSNRLAATGDTQYF

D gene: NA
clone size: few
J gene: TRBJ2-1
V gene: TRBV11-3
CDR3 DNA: TGTGCCAGCAGCTCCCGGACGGGGATAAACAATGAGCAGTTCTTC
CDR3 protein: CASSSRTGINNEQFF

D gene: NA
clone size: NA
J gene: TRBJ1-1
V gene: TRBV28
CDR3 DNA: TGTGCCAGCAGTTTATCTCCGGTCAGATGGAACACTGAAGCTTTCTTT
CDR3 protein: CASSLSPVRWNTEAFF

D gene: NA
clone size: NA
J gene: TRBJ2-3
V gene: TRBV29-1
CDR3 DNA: TGCAGCGCCAACACAGATACGCAGTATTTT
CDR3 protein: CSANTDTQYF

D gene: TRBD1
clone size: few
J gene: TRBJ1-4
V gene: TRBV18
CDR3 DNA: TGTGCCAGCTCACCATCAGGGGGCCAGGAAAAACTGTTTTTT
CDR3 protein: CASSPSGGQEKLFF

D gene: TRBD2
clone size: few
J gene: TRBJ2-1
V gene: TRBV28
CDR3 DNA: TGTGCCAGCAGCCGAACTAGCGGGAGGGCTTTAGAGCAGTTCTTC
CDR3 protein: CASSRTSGRALEQFF

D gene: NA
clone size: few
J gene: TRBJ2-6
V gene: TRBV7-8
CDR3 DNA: TGTGCCAGCAGCCAAAATCTCGACGGCTCTGGGGCCAACGTCCTGACTTTC
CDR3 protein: CASSQNLDGSGANVLTF

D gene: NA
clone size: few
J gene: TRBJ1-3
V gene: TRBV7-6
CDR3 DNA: TGTGCCAGCAGCCCATACCCCCCCCGGGGCTCTGGAAACACCATATATTTT
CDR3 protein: CASSPYPPRGSGNTIYF

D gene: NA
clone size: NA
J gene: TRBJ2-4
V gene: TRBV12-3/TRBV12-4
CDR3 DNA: TGTGCTACGGGCCTAGCCAAAAACATTCAGTACTTC
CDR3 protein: CATGLAKNIQYF

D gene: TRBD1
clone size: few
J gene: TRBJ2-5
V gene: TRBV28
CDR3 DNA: TGTGCCAGCAATCTAGACAGGGCTGGGGAGACCCAGTACTTC
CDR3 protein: CASNLDRAGETQYF

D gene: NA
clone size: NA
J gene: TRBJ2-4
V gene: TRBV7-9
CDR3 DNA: TGTGCCAGCAGCTTAGCCACCTATGGGGACATTCAGTACTTC
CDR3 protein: CASSLATYGDIQYF

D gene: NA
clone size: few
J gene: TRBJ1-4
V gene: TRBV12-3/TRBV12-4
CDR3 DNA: TGTGCCAGCAGTCGAGGGGAAGGTGGTGAAAAACTGTTTTTT
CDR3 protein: CASSRGEGGEKLFF

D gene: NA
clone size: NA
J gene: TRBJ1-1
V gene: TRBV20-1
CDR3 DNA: TGCAGTGCTAGAGATACGTGTTTTCCGGGAGTGAACACTGAAGCTTTCTTT
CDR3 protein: CSARDTCFPGVNTEAFF

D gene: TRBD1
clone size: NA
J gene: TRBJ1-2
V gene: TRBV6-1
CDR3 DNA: TGTGCCAGCAGGGATCCGAGACAGGGGCGAGCTAACTATGGCTACACCTTC
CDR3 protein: CASRDPRQGRANYGYTF

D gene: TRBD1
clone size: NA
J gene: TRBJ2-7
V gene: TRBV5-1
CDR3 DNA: TGCGCCAGCAGCTACAGACAGGGTGATAACGAGCAGTACTTC
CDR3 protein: CASSYRQGDNEQYF

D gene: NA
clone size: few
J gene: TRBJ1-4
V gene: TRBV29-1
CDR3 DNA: TGCAGCGTTGAATCCCCCGACCCGGGTGAAAAACTGTTTTTT
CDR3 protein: CSVESPDPGEKLFF

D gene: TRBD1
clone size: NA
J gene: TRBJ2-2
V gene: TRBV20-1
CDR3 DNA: TGCAGTGCCCTAAGGAAAAGACAGGGAGAATTCACCGGGGAGCTGTTTTTT
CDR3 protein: CSALRKRQGEFTGELFF

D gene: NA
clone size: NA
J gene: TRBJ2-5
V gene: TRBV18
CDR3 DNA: TGTGCCAGCTCCGGGCAGGTTTCGGAAGAGACCCAGTACTTC
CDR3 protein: CASSGQVSEETQYF

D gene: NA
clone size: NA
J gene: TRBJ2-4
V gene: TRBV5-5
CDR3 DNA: TGTGCCAGCAGCTTGGAGGGACAACAAGCCAAAAACATTCAGTACTTC
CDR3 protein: CASSLEGQQAKNIQYF

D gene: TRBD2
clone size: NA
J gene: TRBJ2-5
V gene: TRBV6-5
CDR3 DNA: TGTGCCAGCAGTTACTCCCTCTTTGCGGGAGGCCTCCAAGAGACCCAGTACTTC
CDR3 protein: CASSYSLFAGGLQETQYF

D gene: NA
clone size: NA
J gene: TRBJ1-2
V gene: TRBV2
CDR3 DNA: TGTGCCAGCAGCATCCTCCCCTATGGCTACACCTTC
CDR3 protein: CASSILPYGYTF

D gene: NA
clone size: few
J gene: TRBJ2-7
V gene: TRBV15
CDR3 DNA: TGTGCCACCAGCAGAGAACGCGGGTTCTCCTACGAGCAGTACTTC
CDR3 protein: CATSRERGFSYEQYF

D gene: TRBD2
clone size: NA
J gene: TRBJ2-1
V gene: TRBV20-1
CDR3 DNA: TGCAGTGCTTATGGGACTAGCGGGGGGCTCGATGAGCAGTTCTTC
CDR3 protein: CSAYGTSGGLDEQFF

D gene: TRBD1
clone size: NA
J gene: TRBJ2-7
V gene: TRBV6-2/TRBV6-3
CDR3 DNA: TGTGCCAGCAGGTGGGACAGGGGAGAGTCCTACGAGCAGTACTTC
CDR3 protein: CASRWDRGESYEQYF

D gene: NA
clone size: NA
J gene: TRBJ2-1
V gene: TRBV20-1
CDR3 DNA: TGCAGTGCTAGAGATCAGAGTGACAGATACAATGAGCAGTTCTTC
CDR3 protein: CSARDQSDRYNEQFF

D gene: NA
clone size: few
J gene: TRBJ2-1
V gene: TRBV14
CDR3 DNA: TGTGCCAGCTCCGTCGTATACTCCTACAATGAGCAGTTCTTC
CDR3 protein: CASSVVYSYNEQFF

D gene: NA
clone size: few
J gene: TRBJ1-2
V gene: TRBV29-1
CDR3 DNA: TGCAGCGTTGACGGATTGGACTATGGCTACACCTTC
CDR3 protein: CSVDGLDYGYTF

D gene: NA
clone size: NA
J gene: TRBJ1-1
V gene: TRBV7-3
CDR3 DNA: TGTGCCAGCAGCCATCCCCCGACAGGTGAAGCTTTCTTT
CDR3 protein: CASSHPPTGEAFF

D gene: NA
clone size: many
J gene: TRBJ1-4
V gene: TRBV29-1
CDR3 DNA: TGCAGCGTTGCGGAATCAACTAATGAAAAACTGTTTTTT
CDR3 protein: CSVAESTNEKLFF

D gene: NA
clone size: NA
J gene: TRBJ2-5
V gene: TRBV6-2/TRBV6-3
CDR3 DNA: TGTGCCAGCAGTTACCCTGAAAGGACCCAGTACTTC
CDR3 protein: CASSYPERTQYF

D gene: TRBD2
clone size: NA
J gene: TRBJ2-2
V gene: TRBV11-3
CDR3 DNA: TGTGCCAGCAGCTTAGATGGTCTAGCGGGGGGCCCGTCCGGGGAGCTGTTTTTT
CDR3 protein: CASSLDGLAGGPSGELFF

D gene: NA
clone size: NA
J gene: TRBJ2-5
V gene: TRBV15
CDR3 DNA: TGTGCCACCAGCAGAGATTTGGGGGGAGAGACCCAGTACTTC
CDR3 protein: CATSRDLGGETQYF

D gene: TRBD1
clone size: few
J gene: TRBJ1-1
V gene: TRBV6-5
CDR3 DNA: TGTGCCAGCAGTTACAAGGGGGCGGGCATGGAAGCTTTCTTT
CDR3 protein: CASSYKGAGMEAFF

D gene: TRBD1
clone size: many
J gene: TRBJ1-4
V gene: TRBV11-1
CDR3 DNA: TGTGCCAGCAGCCGGGACAGGGGTGAAAAACTGTTTTTT
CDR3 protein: CASSRDRGEKLFF

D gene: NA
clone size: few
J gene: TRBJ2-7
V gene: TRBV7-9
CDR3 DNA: TGTGCCAGCAGCTCCCGGGTGGGGGGGCCCTACGAGCAGTACTTC
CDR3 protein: CASSSRVGGPYEQYF

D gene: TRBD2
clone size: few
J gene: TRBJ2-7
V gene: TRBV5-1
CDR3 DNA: TGCGCCAGCAGCGGAATAGCGGGTACCTACGAGCAGTACTTC
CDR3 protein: CASSGIAGTYEQYF

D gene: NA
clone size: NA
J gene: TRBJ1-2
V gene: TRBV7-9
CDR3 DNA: TGTGCCAGCAGCCTAGGACAGCAATTACCCTATGGCTACGCCTTC
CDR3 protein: CASSLGQQLPYGYAF

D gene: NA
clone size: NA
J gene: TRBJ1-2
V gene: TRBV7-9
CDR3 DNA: TGTGCCAGCAGCCCCGAGGTATCTCTCAATGGCTACACCTTC
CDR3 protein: CASSPEVSLNGYTF

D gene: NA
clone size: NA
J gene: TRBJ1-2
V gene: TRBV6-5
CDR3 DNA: TGTGCCAGCAGTTACGACGGCGGACAAGGGGGCTACACCTTC
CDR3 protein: CASSYDGGQGGYTF

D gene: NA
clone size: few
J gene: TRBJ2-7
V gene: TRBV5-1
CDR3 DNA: TGCGCCAGCAGCTTTGAGGACCATCCCCTCGACGAGCAGTACTTC
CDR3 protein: CASSFEDHPLDEQYF

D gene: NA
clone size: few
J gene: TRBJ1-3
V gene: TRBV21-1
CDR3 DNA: TGTGCCAGCAGCACCCAAACCGGGCCGAGAAACACCATATATTTT
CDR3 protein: CASSTQTGPRNTIYF

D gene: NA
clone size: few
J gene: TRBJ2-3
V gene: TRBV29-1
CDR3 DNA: TGCAGCGCAGAACAGGGTTCGGGCACAGATACGCAGTATTTT
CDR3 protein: CSAEQGSGTDTQYF

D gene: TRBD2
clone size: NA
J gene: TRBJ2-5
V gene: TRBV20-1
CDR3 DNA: TGCAGTGCTAAGCAGCCGGGACTACGCCGCGAGACCCAGTACTTC
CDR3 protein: CSAKQPGLRRETQYF